This T cell receptor beta chain was found in a study of T-cell reconstitution after alpha-beta-depleted transplantation in children. During its preparation, the TCRbeta library received unique molecular identifiers. TCRdb analysed the PCR reads with MiXCR anew, one entry per CDR3 protein. The sample holds tens of thousands of distinct CDR3 sequences, about 7% seen once. This clonotype was counted at least ten times. CDR1 and CDR2 from the germline V gene are SEHNR and FQNEAQ (reference sequence). This CDR3 comprises 13 residues. V lost 2 bases and J lost 5, with 10 bases in between. Source: PBMCs from the stem cell graft donor, taken from the stem cell graft. The chain combines TRBV7-9 with TRBJ2-7; D is perhaps TRBD1 (6 bases). This clonotype was sampled from a human donor who donated a stem cell graft to a child with acute lymphoblastic leukemia. CDR3 sequence reads: CASSLMTGHEQYF. For the CDR3, the DNA is TGTGCCAGCAGCTTAATGACAGGCCACGAGCAGTACTTC.